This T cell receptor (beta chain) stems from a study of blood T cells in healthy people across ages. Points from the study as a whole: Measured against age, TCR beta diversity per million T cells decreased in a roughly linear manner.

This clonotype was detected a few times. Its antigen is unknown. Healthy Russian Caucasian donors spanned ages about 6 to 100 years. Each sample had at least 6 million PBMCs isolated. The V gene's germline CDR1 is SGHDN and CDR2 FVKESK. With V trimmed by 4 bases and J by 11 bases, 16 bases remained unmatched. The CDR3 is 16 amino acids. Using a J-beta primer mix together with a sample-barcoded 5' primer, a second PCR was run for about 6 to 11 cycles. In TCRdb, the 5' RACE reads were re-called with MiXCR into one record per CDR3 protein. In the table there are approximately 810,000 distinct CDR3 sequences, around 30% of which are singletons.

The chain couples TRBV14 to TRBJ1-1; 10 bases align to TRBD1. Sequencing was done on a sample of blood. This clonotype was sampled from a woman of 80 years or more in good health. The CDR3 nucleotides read TGTGCCAGCAGCCCGGTGACAGGGGGCAAGAAAATGCGGGCTTTCTTT. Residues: CASSPVTGGKKMRAFF.